The 24 T cell receptor beta chains given below trace back to one sample, sequenced in a study of CD8+CD57+ T cells in acquired aplastic anemia. Genomic DNA templated the TCR beta VDJ and CDR3 profiling. MiXCR, applied by TCRdb to the reads, yields one record per CDR3 protein. Here the sample spans 150,000 to 200,000 distinct CDR3 sequences, approximately 45% being singletons. The specimen sequenced was sorted CD4+, CD8+, or CD8+CD57+ T cells (not recorded which) from PBMCs. These receptor sequences come from a human donor in good health.

This clonotype has at least ten counts. The V gene is TRBV19, the J gene TRBJ2-7; perhaps TRBD1 as D (5 bases). V was clipped by 5 bases and J by 4 bases, with 18 bases between them. Per germline, CDR1 LNHDA and CDR2 SQIVND (reference sequence). CDR3 size: 15 residues. CDR3 sequence: CASSLDHNQGYEQYF. The CDR3 DNA reads TGTGCCAGTAGTCTCGACCACAACCAGGGTTACGAGCAGTACTTC. Together with reference TRBV19 and TRBJ2-7, the CDR3 gives the full variable domain: DGGITQSPKYLFRKEGQNVTLSCEQNLNHDAMYWYRQDPGQGLRLIYYSQIVNDFQKGDIAEGYSVSREKKESFPLTVTSAQKNPTAFYLCASSLDHNQGYEQYFGPGTRLTVT.

The V gene is TRBV25-1, the J gene TRBJ2-1; 10 nucleotides match TRBD2. The CDR3 spans 15 residues. Germline CDR1 is MGHDK and CDR2 is SYGVNS. The ends lost 2 bases at V and 4 bases at J; junction bases unmatched: 2. This CDR3 reads CASSEPGLAYNEQFF. The CDR3 DNA reads TGTGCCAGCAGTGAACCGGGACTAGCGTACAATGAGCAGTTCTTC.

Concerning this clonotype itself: With a much larger clone just one base away, this may be a read error. This chain links TRBV5-4 with TRBJ2-1; the match to TRBD2 covers 13 bases. The CDR3 length is 15 residues. Germline V lookup: CDR1 SGHNT, CDR2 YYREEE (reference sequence). After removal of 1 base from V and 12 bases from J, the junction contained 7 bases not matched to a gene. The CDR3 loop is CASSLTSGREDGQFF. The CDR3 DNA follows: TGTGCCAGCAGCTTGACTAGCGGGAGGGAAGATGGGCAGTTCTTC.

V is TRBV24-1 and J is TRBJ1-4; perhaps TRBD1 as D (5 bases). The V gene lost 3 bases and the J gene lost 8 bases, with 9 bases spanning the gap. Germline-derived CDR1 and CDR2 are KGHDR and SFDVKD. The CDR3 is 13 residues long. CDR3 in amino acids: CATSDAGTEKLFF. CDR3 in DNA: TGTGCCACCAGTGATGCCGGGACCGAAAAACTGTTTTTT.

The chain couples TRBV7-3 to TRBJ2-7; 12 positions agree with TRBD2. The germline V gene encodes CDR1 SGHTA and CDR2 FQGTGA. Trimming removed 5 bases from V and 2 bases from J; junction bases left unmatched: 4. This CDR3 has 15 residues. CDR3 protein: CASSLAGGLAYEQYF. As DNA, the CDR3 is TGTGCCAGCAGCCTAGCGGGAGGGCTCGCCTACGAGCAGTACTTC. The entire variable domain, with the rest obtained from reference TRBV7-3 and TRBJ2-7, is as follows: GAGVSQTPSNKVTEKGKYVELRCDPISGHTALYWYRQSLGQGPEFLIYFQGTGAADDSGLPNDRFFAVRPEGSVSTLKIQRTERGDSAVYLCASSLAGGLAYEQYFGPGTRLTVT.

The chain joins TRBV20-1 to TRBJ2-7; maybe TRBD1 (5 bases). Germline V gives CDR1 DFQATT, CDR2 SNEGSKA (reference sequence). V lost 3 bases to trimming and J lost 6 bases, with 18 bases between them. The CDR3 totals 14 residues. The CDR3 nucleotides are TGCAGTGCTAGGGGGTGGGGCCGCTTTTCCGAGCAGTACTTC. It specifies CSARGWGRFSEQYF.

The V gene is TRBV12-3 or TRBV12-4, the J gene TRBJ1-2; D unresolved. Trimming cost V 6 bases and J 4 bases, with 15 bases left between them. CDR3 length: 14 amino acids. CDR3 loop: CASSLTSSGYGYTF. DNA of the CDR3: TGTGCCAGCAGCTTAACCTCCAGTGGCTATGGCTACACCTTC.

With regard to this clonotype: A much more abundant neighbour one base away suggests this may be a read error. The chain uses TRBV6-5 and TRBJ2-7, with a tentative D call TRBD2 (6 bases). CDR3 size: 14 residues. Looked up from germline, CDR1 is MNHEY and CDR2 is SVGAGI. The CDR3 DNA is TGTGCCAGCAGTTCCCGCCCCACTAGCTACGAGCAGCACTTC. Translating gives CASSSRPTSYEQHF.

There are many counts of this clonotype. The chain joins TRBV29-1 to TRBJ1-1, with D maybe TRBD1 (6 bases). V shed 6 bases and J shed 0 bases, with 20 bases lying between them. CDR1 is SQVTM, CDR2 ANQGSEA, per germline. The CDR3 loop spans 16 amino acids. CDR3 protein: CSVRTVTGRLNTEAFF. DNA of the CDR3: TGCAGCGTCCGAACGGTAACAGGGCGTTTGAACACTGAAGCTTTCTTT.

The sample holds many counts of this clonotype. The J gene is TRBJ1-5, the V gene TRBV20-1; possible D gene TRBD1, 5 bases. This CDR3 spans 13 amino acids. Germline V CDR1 and CDR2: DFQATT, SNEGSKA (reference sequence). Trimming pared 3 bases from V and 0 bases from J, leaving 6 bases between. The CDR3 spells CSARGDSNQPQHF. CDR3 DNA: TGCAGTGCTAGGGGGGATAGCAATCAGCCCCAGCATTTT.

The chain combines TRBV10-3 with TRBJ1-1, with 7 bases matching TRBD1. CDR1 is ENHRY, CDR2 SYGVKD, per germline. The CDR3 is made up of 13 amino acids. Trimming at V came to 1 base and at J to 4 bases, leaving 0 bases not matched to a gene. As DNA, the CDR3 is TGTGCCATCAGTGAGTGGGACAGCACTGAAGCTTTCTTT. Translated, it gives CAISEWDSTEAFF.

Note on this clonotype: A read error may be the cause here, since a much bigger clone is one base away. The chain is built from TRBV6-5 and TRBJ1-4; no clear D. Trimming cost V 6 bases and J 10 bases, with 18 bases left between them. Germline values: CDR1 MNHEY, CDR2 SVGAGI. The CDR3 length is 14 residues. The DNA for the CDR3 is TGTGCCAGCAGGTATAGAACGGATGGAAGAAAACTGTTTTTT. This encodes CASRYRTDGRKLFF.

The chain joins TRBV19 to TRBJ2-7; 8 nucleotides line up with TRBD1. After removal of 5 bases from V and 0 bases from J, the junction contained 6 bases not matched to a gene. The CDR3 sequence is 15 residues long. Germline CDR1 is LNHDA and CDR2 is SQIVND (reference sequence). CDR3 sequence: CASSPGQGFSYEQYF. CDR3 coding DNA: TGTGCCAGTAGTCCCGGACAGGGCTTCTCCTACGAGCAGTACTTC.

The chain couples TRBV25-1 to TRBJ2-7; TRBD2 agrees at 7 bases. Germline loops: CDR1 MGHDK, CDR2 SYGVNS. CDR3 length equals 15 residues. After removal of 2 bases from V and 7 bases from J, the junction contained 11 bases not matched to a gene. For the CDR3, the DNA is TGTGCCAGCAGTGAACGAGAGGGAGGGCTTCAGGAGCAGTACTTC. It encodes CASSEREGGLQEQYF.

This clonotype was seen a few times. The J gene is TRBJ1-1, the V gene TRBV28; 7 bases are shared with TRBD1. CDR1 and CDR2 (germline): MDHEN, SYDVKM. This CDR3 is built from 12 residues. V shed 2 bases and J 11 bases; nucleotides not matched to a gene: 5. The CDR3 loop reads CASSLKVRGAFF. DNA of the CDR3: TGTGCCAGCAGTTTAAAGGTCAGGGGGGCTTTCTTT.

The V call is TRBV4-1, the J call TRBJ2-1; 7 bases fit TRBD2. This CDR3 region has 18 residues. Germline loops: CDR1 MGHRA, CDR2 YSYEKL. Trimming at V came to 4 bases and at J to 2 bases, leaving 14 bases not matched to a gene. CDR3 in amino acids: CASSRMTSRQTAYNEQFF. CDR3 sequence (DNA): TGCGCCAGCAGCCGAATGACTAGCCGTCAAACAGCCTACAATGAGCAGTTCTTC.

V and J are TRBV6-7 and TRBJ2-7, with 9 bases aligning to TRBD1. TRBV6-7 is reported as an ORF; its role is uncertain. The CDR3 consists of 19 residues. J gave up 4 bases and V 8 bases, and 24 bases lay outside the gene matches. The CDR3 region is CASGSGLSGTGRSGYEQYF. The CDR3 DNA reads as TGTGCCAGCGGTTCCGGACTCTCTGGGACAGGGCGGTCGGGGTACGAGCAGTACTTC.

This clonotype appeared a few times. The V and J genes are TRBV6-2 or TRBV6-3 and TRBJ1-5; D remains ambiguous. CDR1 MNHEY and CDR2 SVGEGT come from the germline V gene. Trimming removed 6 bases at V and 0 bases at J, with 12 bases between. The CDR3 is 15 residues long. This CDR3 reads CASSPGSYSNQPQHF. In nucleotides, the CDR3 is TGTGCCAGCAGCCCGGGCTCTTATAGCAATCAGCCCCAGCATTTT.

This clonotype was seen a few times. V usage is TRBV7-2 and J usage is TRBJ1-6, with a tentative D call TRBD1 (5 bases). This CDR3 is 11 amino acids long. Germline CDR1 reads SGHTA; CDR2 reads FQGNSA. Trimming removed 1 base from V and 19 bases from J, with 11 bases in between. The CDR3 nucleotides are TGTGCCAGCAGCTTAGTAGGGGTCCTTCACTTT. It yields the protein CASSLVGVLHF.

J is TRBJ1-5 and V is TRBV2, with D uncertain. This CDR3 spans 15 amino acids. Germline loops: CDR1 SNHLY, CDR2 FYNNEI. The V gene lost 4 bases and the J gene lost 7 bases, with 17 bases spanning the gap. The CDR3 sequence is CASSGWGRVEQPQHF. In DNA, the CDR3 is TGTGCCAGCAGTGGGTGGGGAAGAGTAGAGCAGCCCCAGCATTTT.

The chain combines TRBV7-2 with TRBJ2-7; 8 nucleotides agree with TRBD2. The junction had 5 bases not matched to a gene; V was cut back by 4 bases and J by 6 bases. This CDR3 has 13 amino acids. Germline lookup yields CDR1 SGHTA and CDR2 FQGNSA. CDR3: CASSSQRGTEQYF. The CDR3 nucleotides are TGTGCCAGCAGCTCCCAGCGGGGGACCGAGCAGTACTTC. Drawing the rest from reference TRBV7-2 and TRBJ2-7, the complete variable domain is GAGVSQSPSNKVTEKGKDVELRCDPISGHTALYWYRQSLGQGLEFLIYFQGNSAPDKSGLPSDRFSAERTGGSVSTLTIQRTQQEDSAVYLCASSSQRGTEQYFGPGTRLTVT.

This clonotype was counted a single time. The chain carries TRBV10-3 and TRBJ2-1; unclear D gene. V was pared by 0 bases and J by 3 bases, with 9 bases between. Germline V gene data show CDR1 as ENHRY and CDR2 as SYGVKD. CDR3 length: 15 residues. DNA for the CDR3: TGTGCCATCAGTGAGTCCCAGACGAGCTACAATGAGCAGTTCTTC. This codes for CAISESQTSYNEQFF.

This clonotype was recorded a few times. The rearrangement uses TRBV7-9 and TRBJ1-5; D not certain. This CDR3 is built from 8 residues. With 6 bases removed from V and 11 bases from J, the gap between germline ends came to 2 bases. Germline CDR1 SEHNR, CDR2 FQNEAQ (reference sequence). Here the CDR3 reads CASRAQHF. CDR3 nucleotides: TGTGCCAGCAGAGCCCAGCATTTT. The full variable domain, in which reference TRBV7-9 and TRBJ1-5 provide the parts outside the CDR3, is DTGVSQNPRHKITKRGQNVTFRCDPISEHNRLYWYRQTLGQGPEFLTYFQNEAQLEKSRLLSDRFSAERPKGSFSTLEIQRTEQGDSAMYLCASRAQHFGDGTRLSIL.

As for this clonotype: It may be a read error: a sequence one base away is much more abundant. This likely comes from a read error, as the CDR3 has no conserved phenylalanine or tryptophan at its end. The genes are TRBV7-2 and TRBJ2-2, with D possibly TRBD1 on 6 matching bases. Germline CDR1 reads SGHTA; CDR2 reads FQGNSA. The CDR3 has 14 amino acids. Trimming took 5 bases from V and 4 from J, leaving 11 bases between them. CDR3 in DNA: TGTGCCAGCAGCCATAAGACAGGCACCGGGGAGCTGTTTTCT. Protein sequence: CASSHKTGTGELFS.